The 26 T cell receptor beta chains presented below share a single source sample, sequenced in a study of blood T cell repertoires in COVID-19. The method was immunoSEQ multiplex PCR; TCRdb's version includes in-frame clones alone and lacks a portion of them. Here the sample spans around 24,000 clones, nearly 90% being singletons. The sample consisted of peripheral blood. The receptors were sampled from a woman aged 60-75 years with active COVID-19.

The rearrangement joins TRBV19 to TRBJ2-7; TRBD1 matches at 11 bases. CDR3 size: 16 residues. Per germline, CDR1 LNHDA and CDR2 SQIVND (reference sequence). Losses at the gene ends were 2 bases for V and 3 bases for J; bases not matched to a gene: 6. The CDR3 sequence: CASSIPGGTGGYEQYF. In nucleotides, the CDR3 is TGTGCCAGTAGTATACCAGGGGGGACAGGGGGCTACGAGCAGTACTTC.

This clone showed up just a few times. This chain joins TRBV30 and TRBJ1-2; D is undetermined. CDR3 length: 12 amino acids. Germline V lookup: CDR1 GTSNPN, CDR2 SVGIG (reference sequence). V was shortened by 5 bases and J by 1 base, with 8 bases between the two germline ends. CDR3 coding DNA: TGTGCCTGGGGGCAGATTAACTATGGCTACACCTTC. Its protein product is CAWGQINYGYTF.

The gene calls are TRBV2 and TRBJ1-1, with unresolved D. The CDR3 sequence is 14 residues long. The germline V gene encodes CDR1 SNHLY and CDR2 FYNNEI. Trimming pared 2 bases from V and 6 bases from J, leaving 13 bases between. The CDR3, as DNA: TGTGCCAGCAGTGAATATGGTGGGGAGGCTGAAGCTTTCTTT. This gives the protein CASSEYGGEAEAFF.

The chain carries TRBV5-4 and TRBJ2-1, with TRBD2 matching over 8 bases. There are 17 residues in the CDR3. Looked up from germline, CDR1 is SGHNT and CDR2 is YYREEE (reference sequence). V lost 0 bases and J lost 6; bases outside the gene matches: 11. The CDR3 loop is CASSLAAGGRWVNEQFF. The CDR3 DNA is TGTGCCAGCAGCTTGGCTGCGGGAGGTAGGTGGGTCAATGAGCAGTTCTTC. Combining the CDR3 with reference TRBV5-4 and TRBJ2-1 gives the whole variable domain ETGVTQSPTHLIKTRGQQVTLRCSSQSGHNTVSWYQQALGQGPQFIFQYYREEENGRGNFPPRFSGLQFPNYSSELNVNALELDDSALYLCASSLAAGGRWVNEQFFGPGTRLTVL.

Only one count was recorded for this clone. The CDR3 DNA is TGTGCCAGCAGTTACGTAGCGGGCGCGGGGGCCAACGTCCTGACTTTC. Translation gives CASSYVAGAGANVLTF. This chain uses TRBV6-6 with TRBJ2-6, with 7 bases aligning to TRBD2. CDR3 length: 16 residues. CDR1 is MNHNY, CDR2 SVGAGI, per germline (reference sequence). V was clipped by 2 bases and J by 4 bases; unmatched bases: 5.

The chain carries TRBV5-6 and TRBJ2-5; TRBD1 might be the D (6 bases). V was pared by 2 bases and J by 5 bases, with 13 bases between. CDR3 length equals 14 residues. The germline V gene has CDR1 SGHDT and CDR2 YYEEEE. The CDR3 sequence is CASSFFGGVETQYF. The CDR3, as DNA: TGTGCCAGCAGCTTTTTTGGGGGCGTGGAGACCCAGTACTTC. Combining the CDR3 with reference TRBV5-6 and TRBJ2-5 gives the whole variable domain DAGVTQSPTHLIKTRGQQVTLRCSPKSGHDTVSWYQQALGQGPQFIFQYYEEEERQRGNFPDRFSGHQFPNYSSELNVNALLLGDSALYLCASSFFGGVETQYFGPGTRLLVL.

The chain's CDR3 is CASSPEVQGTSYEQYF. CDR3 nucleotides: TGTGCCAGCAGCCCAGAGGTCCAGGGTACCTCCTACGAGCAGTACTTC. The chain has TRBV9 and TRBJ2-7, with TRBD1 as a possible D gene (5 bases). Trimming removed 4 bases from V and 0 bases from J, with 17 bases in between. The CDR3 has 16 residues. Germline lookup yields CDR1 SGDLS and CDR2 YYNGEE.

The chain has TRBV2 and TRBJ2-3; a possible D gene is TRBD2 (5 bases). The CDR3 extends over 15 amino acids. With 4 bases removed from V and 4 bases from J, the gap between germline ends came to 15 bases. Germline CDR1 reads SNHLY; CDR2 reads FYNNEI. The CDR3 region has the DNA TGTGCCAGCAGTGCCGACTATCGCGGCCCAGATACGCAGTATTTT. Translating it yields CASSADYRGPDTQYF.

CDR3 nucleotides: TGTGCCAGCAGTACGACCGGGACAGCATTGGGCGAGACCCAGTACTTC. This translates into CASSTTGTALGETQYF. The rearrangement uses TRBV28 and TRBJ2-5; the match to TRBD1 covers 7 bases. The junction had 14 bases not matched to a gene; V was cut back by 5 bases and J by 5 bases. Germline V gene data show CDR1 as MDHEN and CDR2 as SYDVKM. CDR3 size: 16 residues.

The chain uses TRBV7-2 and TRBJ2-7, with 9 bases lining up with TRBD2. J was trimmed by 7 bases and V by 1 base; bases with no gene match: 11. Germline V lookup: CDR1 SGHTA, CDR2 FQGNSA. CDR3 length: 16 amino acids. CDR3 DNA sequence: TGTGCCAGCAGCTTAGTTTGGGCTAGCGGGATAGGGGAGCAGTACTTC. Translation gives CASSLVWASGIGEQYF.

The rearrangement links TRBV5-1 to TRBJ2-3, with D uncertain. V was shortened by 0 bases and J by 2 bases, with 7 bases between the two germline ends. The CDR3 runs to 14 residues. The germline gives CDR1 SGHRS, CDR2 YFSETQ. The CDR3 region has the DNA TGCGCCAGCAGCTTGGGAGCCTTCACAGATACGCAGTATTTT. It specifies CASSLGAFTDTQYF.

This chain links TRBV10-2 with TRBJ2-4, with a tentative D call TRBD1 (8 bases). V lost 6 bases and J lost 3, with 24 bases in between. The CDR3 is 18 amino acids. CDR1 is WSHSY, CDR2 SAAADI, per germline. CDR3 region: CASSRPQGAGVVKNIQYF. The CDR3 coding sequence is TGCGCCAGCAGCCGACCTCAGGGGGCGGGAGTGGTCAAAAACATTCAGTACTTC.

This rearrangement joins TRBV27 to TRBJ2-5, with 8 nucleotides matching TRBD2. The junction had 9 bases not matched to a gene; V was cut back by 5 bases and J by 1 base. The CDR3 has 16 amino acids. Germline V CDR1 and CDR2: MNHEY, SMNVEV (reference sequence). The CDR3 sequence: CASSPYSGGLQETQYF. Here the CDR3 DNA reads TGTGCCAGCAGTCCTTACTCGGGGGGGCTCCAAGAGACCCAGTACTTC.

The J gene is TRBJ2-7, the V gene TRBV5-7; tentative D call: TRBD2 (6 bases). TRBV5-7 belongs to the ORF category, with a function that is uncertain. CDR3 length: 13 residues. Trimming took 2 bases from V and 5 from J, leaving 11 bases between them. CDR3 coding DNA: TGTGCCAGCAGCTTTTTCCCGGGAGACGAGCAGTACTTC. This translates into CASSFFPGDEQYF.

The V gene is TRBV2, the J gene TRBJ1-6, with 11 bases that match TRBD1. CDR3 size: 16 residues. The trim removed 5 bases at V and 7 bases at J, leaving 7 bases unmatched. The germline V gene encodes CDR1 SNHLY and CDR2 FYNNEI. The CDR3 sequence is CASSWSGTGGNSPLHF. CDR3 nucleotides: TGTGCCAGCAGTTGGTCCGGGACAGGGGGGAATTCACCCCTCCACTTT.

This clone appeared once. The CDR3 nucleotides are TGCAGTGCTAGTCTCGTCCTCGGGCGGGAGTGGCGAGAGACCCAGTACTTC. Protein product: CSASLVLGREWRETQYF. V is TRBV20-1 and J is TRBJ2-5; TRBD2 aligns across 7 bases. V trimming: 3 bases; J trimming: 4 bases; junction bases outside the gene matches: 17. The CDR3 is 17 residues long. Germline CDR1 reads DFQATT; CDR2 reads SNEGSKA (reference sequence).

V gene TRBV5-4 combines with J gene TRBJ1-2; D not resolved. The CDR3 totals 15 residues. Germline V lookup: CDR1 SGHNT, CDR2 YYREEE (reference sequence). Trimming took 1 base from V and 4 from J, leaving 14 bases between them. CDR3 DNA sequence: TGTGCCAGCAGCTTGTACGGAGATTACATCTATGGCTACACCTTC. The encoded protein is CASSLYGDYIYGYTF.

CDR3 region: CASSLYLSSYEQYF. CDR3 DNA: TGTGCCAGCAGCCTTTACTTAAGCTCCTACGAGCAGTACTTC. The V gene is TRBV3-1 (or the pseudogene TRBV3-2), the J gene TRBJ2-7; no clear D. The CDR3 loop spans 14 amino acids. Trimming took off 4 bases at V and 0 bases at J, with 10 bases between the two ends. Germline CDR1 reads LGHDT; CDR2 reads YNNKEL (reference sequence).

This clone was seen just once. The V gene is TRBV21-1, the J gene TRBJ2-3; the DNA was not compared with TRBD1, the D call given in the table. TRBV21-1 is a pseudogene. The CDR3 totals 12 residues. The CDR3 region is CAPKGSTDTQYF. The CDR3 nucleotides read TGTGCCCCTAAGGGGAGCACAGATACGCAGTATTTT.

The rearrangement links TRBV28 to TRBJ2-7; the D is unclear. Trimming pared 2 bases from V and 6 bases from J, leaving 20 bases between. Germline CDR1 MDHEN, CDR2 SYDVKM. This CDR3 is 16 amino acids long. In DNA form, the CDR3 reads TGTGCCAGCAGTTTAGTTGCAGGCAACACCCTGGGCGAGCAGTACTTC. Its protein is CASSLVAGNTLGEQYF. The variable domain in full, completed from reference TRBV28 and TRBJ2-7, reads DVKVTQSSRYLVKRTGEKVFLECVQDMDHENMFWYRQDPGLGLRLIYFSYDVKMKEKGDIPEGYSVSREKKERFSLILESASTNQTSMYLCASSLVAGNTLGEQYFGPGTRLTVT.

In this sample, this clone turned up a few times. The J gene is TRBJ1-1, the V gene TRBV18, with 7 nucleotides matching TRBD1. J lost 0 bases, V lost 3 bases, and 1 base had no gene match. Germline V CDR1 and CDR2: KGHSH, LQKENI. CDR3 length: 14 amino acids. CDR3 amino acids: CASSPGTVNTEAFF. The CDR3 DNA is TGTGCCAGCTCACCGGGGACAGTGAACACTGAAGCTTTCTTT.

CDR3 DNA: TGTGCCAGCAGTGATGCCCTAGCGGGAGCGGATTCCGGGGAGCTGTTTTTT. Translation: CASSDALAGADSGELFF. The chain combines TRBV2 with TRBJ2-2; 10 nucleotides line up with TRBD2. Trimming cost V 3 bases and J 6 bases; bases outside gene matches: 10. The germline gives CDR1 SNHLY, CDR2 FYNNEI. The CDR3 is 17 residues long. The full variable domain, rest sourced from reference TRBV2 and TRBJ2-2, is EPEVTQTPSHQVTQMGQEVILRCVPISNHLYFYWYRQILGQKVEFLVSFYNNEISEKSEIFDDQFSVERPDGSNFTLKIRSTKLEDSAMYFCASSDALAGADSGELFFGEGSRLTVL.

The chain joins TRBV11-2 to TRBJ2-2, with D perhaps TRBD1 (6 bases). The CDR3 is made up of 15 amino acids. The V end lost 5 bases, the J end lost 5 bases, and 15 bases lay between the germline ends. Germline CDR1 is SGHAT and CDR2 is FQNNGV. The CDR3 bases are TGTGCCAGCAGCCCCACCGGGACAATTACCGGGGAGCTGTTTTTT. Its protein product is CASSPTGTITGELFF.

The chain carries TRBV28 and TRBJ2-7, with 7 positions matching TRBD2. The length of the CDR3 is 14 residues. The V gene's germline CDR1 is MDHEN and CDR2 SYDVKM. With 5 bases clipped from V and 2 bases from J, the junction kept 6 bases outside the gene matches. CDR3 nucleotide sequence: TGTGCCAGCAGTCGGGGAGGGACCACCTACGAGCAGTACTTC. Its protein is CASSRGGTTYEQYF.

The V call is TRBV10-3, the J call TRBJ2-1, with TRBD2 matching 7 bases. The CDR3 has 16 amino acids. Looked up from germline, CDR1 is ENHRY and CDR2 is SYGVKD. Trimming removed 10 bases from V and 0 bases from J; junction bases left unmatched: 12. The CDR3 nucleotides are TGTGCCACCACGTGGGCTGGCGGGGGCTCCTACAATGAGCAGTTCTTC. Amino acids: CATTWAGGGSYNEQFF.

The V and J genes are TRBV5-1 and TRBJ2-7; the D gene is possibly TRBD1 (6 bases). V lost 3 bases and J 7 bases, leaving 20 bases between the germline ends. The CDR3 has 15 amino acids. Germline V CDR1 and CDR2: SGHRS, YFSETQ. CDR3 nucleotides: TGCGCCAGCAGCTCAGAACCGGGACAAGACGGGGAGCAGTACTTC. The encoded protein is CASSSEPGQDGEQYF.